Listed below are T cell receptor beta chains from one sample, sequenced in a study of OX40 agonist ivuxolimab in advanced cancers. Clones were sequenced by immunoSEQ multiplex PCR, and TCRdb holds only the in-frame ones, with some missing. There are 56,000 or so clones in the sample; around four fifths occur only once, and around 3.9% lies in the top ten. This sample comprised CD4+ or CD8+ T cells sorted from blood, obtained in a trial of the OX40 agonist ivuxolimab. Source of these receptors: an adult with an advanced solid tumor such as melanoma, head and neck, liver or kidney cancer. Both conserved end residues are part of each CDR3. The order of the fields is D gene, CDR3 length, V gene, J gene, clone size, CDR3 DNA, CDR3 protein. A D gene is named only where the DNA matches it firmly. For some rows the clone size is stated as once, few or many, or as a class when expanded; others skip it.

TRBD1,14,TRBV30,TRBJ2-1,once,TGTGCCTGGAGCCGGGACAGGGGGAACAATGAGCAGTTCTTC,CAWSRDRGNNEQFF
-,13,TRBV7-2,TRBJ2-5,once,TGTGCCAGCAGCTCAACCCTCAAAGAGACCCAGTACTTC,CASSSTLKETQYF
TRBD1,15,TRBV14,TRBJ1-1,-,TGTGCCAGCAGCCAAATGGGACAGGGGTCTACTGAAGCTTTCTTT,CASSQMGQGSTEAFF
-,15,TRBV6-5,TRBJ1-2,-,TGTGCCAGCAGTTACCAGGCCTCCGAAACGCATGGCTACACCTTC,CASSYQASETHGYTF
-,14,TRBV7-3,TRBJ2-2,-,TGTGCCAGCAGCTCCGGACACAGTTCCGGGGAGCTGTTTTTT,CASSSGHSSGELFF
TRBD1,14,TRBV6-1,TRBJ2-4,-,TGTGCCAGCAGTGTCGACAGGGGGCTGAACATTCAGTACTTC,CASSVDRGLNIQYF
-,12,TRBV6-6,TRBJ1-1,-,TGTGCCAGCAGACCTGAGACGATTGAAGCTTTCTTT,CASRPETIEAFF
-,13,TRBV18,TRBJ1-2,-,TGTGCCAGCTCTCAACCGGACATAAGTGGCTACACCTTC,CASSQPDISGYTF
-,13,TRBV28,TRBJ2-6,once,TGTGCCAGCAACCTCTCTGGGGCCAACGTCCTGACTTTC,CASNLSGANVLTF
TRBD1,14,TRBV19,TRBJ2-3,-,TGTGCCAGTAGTATTCAGGGGGCAGAAGATACGCAGTATTTT,CASSIQGAEDTQYF
-,13,TRBV6-5,TRBJ1-4,-,TGTGCCAGCAGCCGGACAACTAATGAAAAACTGTTTTTT,CASSRTTNEKLFF
TRBD2,15,TRBV5-5,TRBJ2-1,-,TGTGCCAGCAGCTTGCTAGCGGGGATGGGTAATGAGCAGTTCTTC,CASSLLAGMGNEQFF
-,13,TRBV9,TRBJ2-5,-,TGTGCCAGCAGCGTAGAGCCCCAAGAGACCCAGTACTTC,CASSVEPQETQYF
TRBD2,17,TRBV13,TRBJ2-3,once,TGTGCCAGCAGCTTAGTTTTGCGGGGGGGAGTCACAGATACGCAGTATTTT,CASSLVLRGGVTDTQYF
-,16,TRBV19,TRBJ1-2,-,TGTGCCAGTAGTATCGCCGCCGCTGATCATAGCTATGGCTACACCTTC,CASSIAAADHSYGYTF
-,13,TRBV10-3,TRBJ2-5,-,TGTGCCACTCGCAGGGACCCAGGGGAGACCCAGTACTTC,CATRRDPGETQYF
-,14,TRBV2,TRBJ2-7,-,TGTGCCAGCAGGGCCCAACAATCTTCCCACGAGCAGTACTTC,CASRAQQSSHEQYF
-,13,TRBV14,TRBJ2-1,-,TGTGCCAGCAGTCCTGGACTAGTAGGGGGGCAGTTCTTC,CASSPGLVGGQFF
-,13,TRBV11-2,TRBJ2-7,once,TGTGCCAGCAGCCTTACTCAGGGCTTTGGGCAGTACTTC,CASSLTQGFGQYF
-,16,TRBV5-5,TRBJ1-4,-,TGTGCCAGCAGCTTGGGCGCAGGCGGCACTAATGAAAAACTGTTTTTT,CASSLGAGGTNEKLFF
TRBD1,15,TRBV11-3,TRBJ2-5,-,TGTGCCAGCAGCTTAGGGGGACAGGGGGTGAGGCCCCAGTACTTC,CASSLGGQGVRPQYF
-,15,TRBV29-1,TRBJ2-6,-,TGCAGCGTTGAAAACCCCAGGGGGGCTCGGAACGTCCTGACTTTC,CSVENPRGARNVLTF
-,13,TRBV5-1,TRBJ1-1,-,TGCGCCAGCAGCTTGGGATACAACACTGAAGCTTTCTTT,CASSLGYNTEAFF
TRBD1,17,TRBV19,TRBJ2-1,-,TGTGCCAGTAGTACTGGACAGGGCTGGGACTCCTACAATGAGCAGTTCTTC,CASSTGQGWDSYNEQFF
-,13,TRBV29-1,TRBJ1-1,-,TGCAGCGTTCGAAAAGGGGGGAACACTGAAGCTTTCTTT,CSVRKGGNTEAFF
-,12,TRBV5-4,TRBJ1-2,few,TGTGCCAGCAGCTCACAGGGTTATGGCTACACCTTC,CASSSQGYGYTF
-,13,TRBV4-3,TRBJ1-4,few,TGCGCCAGCAGCCGGCAGGGATCTGAAAAACTGTTTTTT,CASSRQGSEKLFF
-,16,TRBV15,TRBJ2-2,-,TGTGCCACCAGCAGAGATTATGGCAGAGGTACCGGGGAGCTGTTTTTT,CATSRDYGRGTGELFF
-,13,TRBV18,TRBJ1-1,-,TGTGCCAGCTCACCAAACGAGGGGGATGAAGCTTTCTTT,CASSPNEGDEAFF
TRBD1,13,TRBV28,TRBJ2-1,-,TGTGCCAGCAGACTACAGGGGATCAATGAGCAGTTCTTC,CASRLQGINEQFF
-,13,TRBV28,TRBJ1-5,-,TGTGCCAGCACCCGGGCCCTTAATCAGCCCCAGCATTTT,CASTRALNQPQHF
-,14,TRBV6-5,TRBJ1-1,-,TGTGCCAGCAGCCGTGGGGGGCTAAACACTGAAGCTTTCTTT,CASSRGGLNTEAFF
-,13,TRBV5-4,TRBJ1-1,-,TGTGCCAGCAGCAGCCCTCTTTGGGCAGAAGCTTTCTTT,CASSSPLWAEAFF
-,18,TRBV9,TRBJ1-6,few,TGTGCCAGCAGCACTCGACAGGTTCTGTTCTCCTATAATTCACCCCTCCACTTT,CASSTRQVLFSYNSPLHF
TRBD1,14,TRBV19,TRBJ1-2,-,TGTGCCAGTAGTATCGACAGGGGAAACTATGGCTACACCTTC,CASSIDRGNYGYTF
-,18,TRBV21-1,TRBJ1-6,-,TGTGCCAGCAGCAAGGCTACCGGGCGAAGCTATTATAATTCACCCCTCCACTTT,CASSKATGRSYYNSPLHF
TRBD2,14,TRBV11-3,TRBJ2-7,-,TGTGCCAGCAGCTCGACTAGCGGGCCCAGTGAGCAGTACTTC,CASSSTSGPSEQYF
-,14,TRBV4-1,TRBJ2-2,-,TGCGCCAGCAGCCAAGAGGGGACTGCCGGGGAGCTGTTTTTT,CASSQEGTAGELFF
-,13,TRBV7-2,TRBJ2-3,-,TGTGCCAGCAACGTTGACGGCACAGATACGCAGTATTTT,CASNVDGTDTQYF
TRBD2,16,TRBV19,TRBJ2-7,-,TGTGCCAGTGGACTAGCGGGGGGTACCCTACGCACCGAGCAGTACTTC,CASGLAGGTLRTEQYF
-,12,TRBV2,TRBJ1-6,-,TGTGCCAGCAGGGGAGATAATTCACCCCTCCACTTT,CASRGDNSPLHF
-,13,TRBV4-3,TRBJ1-1,-,TGCGCCAGCAGCCAAAACAGGGCCACTGAAGCTTTCTTT,CASSQNRATEAFF
-,13,TRBV28,TRBJ1-1,-,TGTGCCAGCAGCCCCTCAGTGGCCACTGAAGCTTTCTTT,CASSPSVATEAFF
-,14,TRBV5-5,TRBJ1-1,medium-sized,TGTGCCAGCAGCTTCCAGGGAGGGGGAACTGAAGCTTTCTTT,CASSFQGGGTEAFF
-,15,TRBV27,TRBJ1-5,-,TGTGCCAGCCGTTCATTTCAGGTGGGCAATCAGCCCCAGCATTTT,CASRSFQVGNQPQHF
-,10,TRBV11-1,TRBJ1-1,-,TGTGCCAGCAGCTTAGTCGGGGTTCTCTTT,CASSLVGVLF
-,13,TRBV2,TRBJ1-5,-,TGTGCCAGCAGTGGGGCCTTAGAGCAGCCCCAGCATTTT,CASSGALEQPQHF
-,12,TRBV7-3,TRBJ1-1,-,TGTGCCAGCAGCTTAGGGGGCGCGGAGGCTTTCTTT,CASSLGGAEAFF
-,12,TRBV6-5,TRBJ1-2,-,TGTGCCAGTTCAAAGGGGCCGAATGGCTACACCTTC,CASSKGPNGYTF